These 10 T cell receptor beta chains share one sample of origin, sequenced in a study of cytomegalovirus exposure and HLA in healthy donors. The primer mix had 60 Vbeta and 13 Jbeta primers. Assay used: immunoSEQ multiplex PCR; TCRdb lists only in-frame clones, some missing. The repertoire has 150,000 to 180,000 clones, 70% to 90% of them found once; the top ten carry about 2.4%. Specimen: PBMCs. These receptors all come from a woman aged 18 to 35 in good health and CMV-seronegative.

CDR3 nucleotides: TGTGCCAGCAGCTTAGGGTGGACAGGGTCTACTGGGGCCAACGTCCTGACTTTC. Encoded protein: CASSLGWTGSTGANVLTF. The rearrangement joins TRBV7-9 to TRBJ2-6; 8 nucleotides match TRBD1. The V segment lost 1 base and the J segment 2 bases; nucleotides outside the gene matches: 7. CDR1 and CDR2 (germline): SEHNR, FQNEAQ (reference sequence). The CDR3 length is 18 residues.

The genes are TRBV7-2 and TRBJ1-2; 11 bases agree with TRBD1. With V trimmed by 5 bases and J by 6 bases, 5 bases remained unmatched. Germline V gives CDR1 SGHTA, CDR2 FQGNSA. The CDR3 consists of 14 residues. This CDR3 reads CASSRGQGADGYTF. The CDR3 nucleotides read TGTGCCAGCAGCCGAGGACAGGGGGCGGATGGCTACACCTTC.

The chain joins TRBV2 to TRBJ1-2, with D unclear. The CDR3 is 12 residues long. V was trimmed by 8 bases and J by 0 bases, leaving 7 bases between them. Germline CDR1 and CDR2: SNHLY and FYNNEI. This CDR3 reads CASRRANYGYTF. The CDR3 coding sequence is TGTGCCAGCCGGAGAGCTAACTATGGCTACACCTTC. Full variable domain (rest looked up from reference TRBV2 and TRBJ1-2): EPEVTQTPSHQVTQMGQEVILRCVPISNHLYFYWYRQILGQKVEFLVSFYNNEISEKSEIFDDQFSVERPDGSNFTLKIRSTKLEDSAMYFCASRRANYGYTFGSGTRLTVV.

The chain recombines TRBV19 with TRBJ1-2, with 7 bases lining up with TRBD1. In germline, CDR1 is LNHDA, CDR2 SQIVND (reference sequence). The V and J ends lost 7 bases and 4 bases, in that order; junction bases with no gene match: 3. The CDR3 extends over 12 amino acids. Written as DNA, the CDR3 is TGTGCCAGTAAACGACAGGGCTATGGCTACACCTTC. Amino acids: CASKRQGYGYTF.

The chain combines TRBV4-1 with TRBJ2-7; TRBD1 agrees at 7 bases. V lost 0 bases, J lost 0 bases, and 2 bases stayed unmatched. Germline V gene sequence: CDR1 MGHRA, CDR2 YSYEKL. This CDR3 is 15 amino acids long. The CDR3 loop is CASSQEAGGSYEQYF. Here the CDR3 DNA reads TGCGCCAGCAGCCAAGAGGCAGGGGGCTCCTACGAGCAGTACTTC.

The V call is TRBV30, the J call TRBJ1-5, with 8 bases fitting TRBD1. Per germline, CDR1 GTSNPN and CDR2 SVGIG (reference sequence). V dropped 1 base and J dropped 9; count of bases not matched to a gene: 5. The CDR3 runs to 13 residues. DNA for the CDR3: TGTGCCTGGAGTGATACAGGGACAGGGCCCCAGCATTTT. It is translated as CAWSDTGTGPQHF.

The rearrangement uses TRBV19 and TRBJ2-2; a weak D match, TRBD1 (6 bases). Germline CDR1 and CDR2: LNHDA and SQIVND (reference sequence). CDR3 length: 15 amino acids. Trimming took 2 bases from V and 6 from J, leaving 13 bases between them. The CDR3 DNA reads TGTGCCAGTAGTATAATCCCAGGGGCGCCCGGGGAGCTGTTTTTT. Protein product: CASSIIPGAPGELFF.

The chain combines TRBV5-1 with TRBJ2-2; 9 positions agree with TRBD2. This CDR3 region has 14 residues. Germline V lookup: CDR1 SGHRS, CDR2 YFSETQ. Trimming removed 5 bases from V and 5 bases from J; junction bases left unmatched: 4. Here the CDR3 reads CASRGLAGTGELFF. CDR3 nucleotides: TGCGCCAGCAGGGGGCTAGCGGGAACCGGGGAGCTGTTTTTT.

This chain links TRBV6-6 with TRBJ2-5; 9 bases align to TRBD1. Germline V CDR1 and CDR2: MNHNY, SVGAGI (reference sequence). The CDR3 is made up of 15 amino acids. Losses at the gene ends were 5 bases for V and 3 bases for J; bases not matched to a gene: 7. Here the CDR3 DNA reads TGTGCCAGCAGTGACCCGGGGACAGGGAAAGAGACCCAGTACTTC. It translates to CASSDPGTGKETQYF.

As for this clone: The junction differs from germline at one of its ends, possibly a read error. This chain connects TRBV7-9 to TRBJ2-1, with 11 bases that match TRBD2. Germline-derived CDR1 and CDR2 are SEHNR and FQNEAQ (reference sequence). The CDR3 has 16 residues. This chain's CDR3 is CSSTSAGTSGYNEQFF. The CDR3 DNA follows: TGTTCCAGCACCTCAGCCGGGACTAGCGGCTACAATGAGCAGTTCTTC. Combining the CDR3 with reference TRBV7-9 and TRBJ2-1 gives the whole variable domain DTGVSQNPRHKITKRGQNVTFRCDPISEHNRLYWYRQTLGQGPEFLTYFQNEAQLEKSRLLSDRFSAERPKGSFSTLEIQRTEQGDSAMYLCSSTSAGTSGYNEQFFGPGTRLTVL.